This T cell receptor (beta chain) was identified during a study of blood T cell repertoires in COVID-19. The CDR3 sequence is 15 residues long. The V and J ends lost 1 base and 2 bases, in that order; junction bases with no gene match: 4. Germline assignment: CDR1 SGHNT and CDR2 YENEEA. A single count supports this clone. Other DNA sequences in this sample translate to the same CDR3. Authors' methods: Researchers report that nucleated cell counts were estimated from reference gene primer amplification. TCRdb's copy holds only in-frame clones and misses some; the assay was immunoSEQ multiplex PCR. That table supplies the V and J calls and clone size; D and trimming were determined from the DNA. The table includes more than 200,000 clones, approximately 87% detected once.

This clonotype originated in a woman in her 50s with acute or convalescent COVID-19. The sample taken for sequencing was peripheral blood. This chain connects TRBV11-3 to TRBJ2-7; 8 bases align to TRBD1. This chain's CDR3 is CASSLGAGGAYEQYF. CDR3 sequence (DNA): TGTGCCAGCAGCTTAGGGGCAGGGGGCGCCTACGAGCAGTACTTC.